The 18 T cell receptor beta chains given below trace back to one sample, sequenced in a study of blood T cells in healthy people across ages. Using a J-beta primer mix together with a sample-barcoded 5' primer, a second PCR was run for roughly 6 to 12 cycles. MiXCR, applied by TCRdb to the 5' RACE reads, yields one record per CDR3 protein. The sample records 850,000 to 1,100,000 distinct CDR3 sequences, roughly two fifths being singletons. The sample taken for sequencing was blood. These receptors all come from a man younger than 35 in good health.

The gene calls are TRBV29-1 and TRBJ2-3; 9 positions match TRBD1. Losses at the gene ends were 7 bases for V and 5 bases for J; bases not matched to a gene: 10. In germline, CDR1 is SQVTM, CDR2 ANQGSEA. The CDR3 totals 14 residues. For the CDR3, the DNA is TGCAGCGCTGGCTGGGACAGGGATGGAGATACGCAGTATTTT. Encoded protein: CSAGWDRDGDTQYF.

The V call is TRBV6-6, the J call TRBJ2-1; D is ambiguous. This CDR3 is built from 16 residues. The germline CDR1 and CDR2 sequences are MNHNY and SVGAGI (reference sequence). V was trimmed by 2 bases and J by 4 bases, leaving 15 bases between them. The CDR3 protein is CASSYGLGREYNEQFF. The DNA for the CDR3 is TGTGCCAGCAGTTACGGTCTTGGCAGAGAGTACAATGAGCAGTTCTTC.

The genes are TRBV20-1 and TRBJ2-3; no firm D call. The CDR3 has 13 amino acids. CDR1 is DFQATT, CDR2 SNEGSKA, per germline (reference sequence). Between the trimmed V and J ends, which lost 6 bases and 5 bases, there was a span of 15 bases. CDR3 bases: TGCAGTGCGGACCCAGGAGAGGTAGATACGCAGTATTTT. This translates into CSADPGEVDTQYF.

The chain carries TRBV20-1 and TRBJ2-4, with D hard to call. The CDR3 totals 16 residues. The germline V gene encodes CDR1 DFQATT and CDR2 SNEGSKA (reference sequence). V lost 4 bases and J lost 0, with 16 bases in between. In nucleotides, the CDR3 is TGCAGTGCTACCACGACGGACCGATTAGCCAAAAACATTCAGTACTTC. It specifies CSATTTDRLAKNIQYF.

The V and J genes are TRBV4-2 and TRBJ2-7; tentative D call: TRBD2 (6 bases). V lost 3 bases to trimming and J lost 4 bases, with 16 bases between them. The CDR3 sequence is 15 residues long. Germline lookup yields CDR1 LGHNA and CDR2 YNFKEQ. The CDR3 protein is CASSQQPGVSYEQYF. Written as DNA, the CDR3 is TGTGCCAGCAGCCAGCAGCCGGGGGTTTCTTACGAGCAGTACTTC.

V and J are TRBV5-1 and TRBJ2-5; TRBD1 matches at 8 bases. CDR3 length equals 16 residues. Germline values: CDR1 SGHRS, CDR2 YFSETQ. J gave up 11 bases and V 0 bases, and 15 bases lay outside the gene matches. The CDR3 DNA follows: TGCGCCAGCAGCTTGGATCCTGGACAGGGCGACAATGAGCAGTACTTC. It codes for CASSLDPGQGDNEQYF.

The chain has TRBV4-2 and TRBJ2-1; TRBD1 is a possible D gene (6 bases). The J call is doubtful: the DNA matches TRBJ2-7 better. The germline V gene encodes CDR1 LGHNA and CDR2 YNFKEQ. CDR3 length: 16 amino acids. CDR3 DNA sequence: TGTGCCAGCAGCCAAGATCTCGGACAGATCTACAATGAGCAGTACTTC. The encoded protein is CASSQDLGQIYNEQYF.

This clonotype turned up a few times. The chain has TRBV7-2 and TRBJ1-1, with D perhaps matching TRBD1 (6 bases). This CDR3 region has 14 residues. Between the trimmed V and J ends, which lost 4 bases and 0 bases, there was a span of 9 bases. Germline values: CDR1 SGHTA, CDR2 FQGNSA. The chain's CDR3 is CASSSDRLNTEAFF. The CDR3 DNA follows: TGTGCCAGCAGCTCGGACAGATTGAACACTGAAGCTTTCTTT.

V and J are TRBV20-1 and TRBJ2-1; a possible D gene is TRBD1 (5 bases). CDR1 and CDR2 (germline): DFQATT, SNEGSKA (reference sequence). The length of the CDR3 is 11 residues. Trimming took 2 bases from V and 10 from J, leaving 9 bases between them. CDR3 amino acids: CSARTNREQFF. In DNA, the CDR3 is TGCAGTGCTAGAACTAACAGGGAGCAGTTCTTC.

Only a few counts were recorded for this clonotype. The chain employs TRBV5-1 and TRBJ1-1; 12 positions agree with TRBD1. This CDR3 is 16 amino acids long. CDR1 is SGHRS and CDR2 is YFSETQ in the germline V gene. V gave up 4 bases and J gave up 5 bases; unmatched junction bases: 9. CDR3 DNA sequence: TGCGCCAGCAGCACCGGGACAGGGGGCGGTGAAACTGAAGCTTTCTTT. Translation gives CASSTGTGGGETEAFF.

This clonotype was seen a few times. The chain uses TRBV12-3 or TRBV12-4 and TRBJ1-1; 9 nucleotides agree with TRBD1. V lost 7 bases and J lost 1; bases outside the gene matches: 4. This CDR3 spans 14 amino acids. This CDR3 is CASIQGAGNTEAFF. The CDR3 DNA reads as TGTGCCAGCATACAGGGGGCAGGGAACACTGAAGCTTTCTTT.

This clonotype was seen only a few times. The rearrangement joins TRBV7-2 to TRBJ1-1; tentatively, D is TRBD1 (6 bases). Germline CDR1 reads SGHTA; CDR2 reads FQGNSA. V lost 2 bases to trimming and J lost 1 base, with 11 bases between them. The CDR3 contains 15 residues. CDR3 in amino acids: CASSLPRGANTEAFF. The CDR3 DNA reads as TGTGCCAGCAGCTTACCGCGGGGGGCGAACACTGAAGCTTTCTTT.

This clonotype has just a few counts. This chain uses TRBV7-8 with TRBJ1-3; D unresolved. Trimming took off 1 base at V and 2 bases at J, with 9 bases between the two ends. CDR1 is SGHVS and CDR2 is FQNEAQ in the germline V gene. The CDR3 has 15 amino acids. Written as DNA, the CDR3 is TGTGCCAGCAGCTTAGTAAGGGAAACTGGAAACACCATATATTTT. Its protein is CASSLVRETGNTIYF.

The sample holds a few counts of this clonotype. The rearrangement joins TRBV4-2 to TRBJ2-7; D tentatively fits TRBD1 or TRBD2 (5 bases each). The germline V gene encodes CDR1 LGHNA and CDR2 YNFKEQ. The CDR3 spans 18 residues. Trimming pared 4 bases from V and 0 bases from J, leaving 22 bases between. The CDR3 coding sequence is TGTGCCAGCAGCCGTACTGGGGGTTCTCAAGGGTTCTCCTACGAGCAGTACTTC. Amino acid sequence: CASSRTGGSQGFSYEQYF.

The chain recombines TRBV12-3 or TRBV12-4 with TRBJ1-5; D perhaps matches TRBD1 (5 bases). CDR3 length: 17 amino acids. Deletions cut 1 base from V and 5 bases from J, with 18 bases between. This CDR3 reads CASSLGFGGPGDQPQHF. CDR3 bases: TGTGCCAGCAGTTTAGGGTTTGGGGGTCCGGGAGATCAGCCCCAGCATTTT.

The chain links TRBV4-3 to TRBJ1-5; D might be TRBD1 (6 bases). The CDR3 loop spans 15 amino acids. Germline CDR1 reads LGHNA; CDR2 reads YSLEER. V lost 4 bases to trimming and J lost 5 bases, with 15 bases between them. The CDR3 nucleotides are TGCGCCAGCAGCCGATCGACAGGACCCTATCAGCCCCAGCATTTT. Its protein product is CASSRSTGPYQPQHF.

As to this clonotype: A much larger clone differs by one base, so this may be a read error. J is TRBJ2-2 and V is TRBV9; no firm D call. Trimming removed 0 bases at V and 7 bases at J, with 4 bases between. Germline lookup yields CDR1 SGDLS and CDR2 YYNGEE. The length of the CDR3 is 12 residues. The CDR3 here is CASSVDSGELFF. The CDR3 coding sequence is TGTGCCAGCAGCGTAGATAGCGGGGAGCTGTTTTTT.

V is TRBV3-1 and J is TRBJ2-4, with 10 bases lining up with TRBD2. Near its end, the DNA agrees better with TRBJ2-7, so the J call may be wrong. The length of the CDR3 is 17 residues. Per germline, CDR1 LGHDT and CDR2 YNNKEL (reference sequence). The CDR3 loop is CASSHPGGSGGYYEQYF. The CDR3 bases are TGTGCCAGCAGCCACCCAGGGGGTAGCGGGGGGTACTACGAGCAGTACTTC.